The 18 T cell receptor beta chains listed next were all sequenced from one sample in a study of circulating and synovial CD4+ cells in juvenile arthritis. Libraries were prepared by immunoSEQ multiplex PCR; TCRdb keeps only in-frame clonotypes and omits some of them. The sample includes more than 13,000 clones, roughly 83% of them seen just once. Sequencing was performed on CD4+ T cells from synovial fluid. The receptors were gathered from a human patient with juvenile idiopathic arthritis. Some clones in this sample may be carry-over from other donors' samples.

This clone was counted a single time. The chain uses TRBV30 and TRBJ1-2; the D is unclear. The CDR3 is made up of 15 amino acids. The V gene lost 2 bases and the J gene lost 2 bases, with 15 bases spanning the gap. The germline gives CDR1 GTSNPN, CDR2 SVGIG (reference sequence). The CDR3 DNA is TGTGCCTGGAGTACGCCAGAGGGATGGAACTATGGCTACACCTTC. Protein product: CAWSTPEGWNYGYTF. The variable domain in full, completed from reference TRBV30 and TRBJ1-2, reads SQTIHQWPATLVQPVGSPLSLECTVEGTSNPNLYWYRQAAGRGLQLLFYSVGIGQISSEVPQNLSASRPQDRQFILSSKKLLLSDSGFYLCAWSTPEGWNYGYTFGSGTRLTVV.

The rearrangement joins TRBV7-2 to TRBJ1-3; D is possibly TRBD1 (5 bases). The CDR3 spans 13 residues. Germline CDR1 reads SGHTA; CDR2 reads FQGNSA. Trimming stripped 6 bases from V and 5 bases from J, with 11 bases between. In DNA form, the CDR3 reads TGTGCCAGCAGTGACAGTCTCCGAAACACCATATATTTT. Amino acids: CASSDSLRNTIYF.

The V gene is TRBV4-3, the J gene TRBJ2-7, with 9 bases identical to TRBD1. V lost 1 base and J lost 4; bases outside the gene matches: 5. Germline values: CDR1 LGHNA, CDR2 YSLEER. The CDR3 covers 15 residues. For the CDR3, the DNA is TGCGCCAGCAGCCAAGGGACAGGGGCTAGGTACGAGCAGTACTTC. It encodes CASSQGTGARYEQYF.

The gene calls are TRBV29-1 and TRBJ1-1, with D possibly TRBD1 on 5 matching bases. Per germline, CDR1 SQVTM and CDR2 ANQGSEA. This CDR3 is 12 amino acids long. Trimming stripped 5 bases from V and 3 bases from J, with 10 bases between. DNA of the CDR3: TGCAGCGTTACCCCCAGGGACACTGAAGCTTTCTTT. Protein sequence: CSVTPRDTEAFF.

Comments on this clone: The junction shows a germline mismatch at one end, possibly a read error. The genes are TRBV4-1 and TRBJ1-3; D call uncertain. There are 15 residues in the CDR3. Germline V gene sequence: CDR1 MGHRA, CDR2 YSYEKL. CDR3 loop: CASSQVETSGSTIYF. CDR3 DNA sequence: TGCGCCAGCAGCCAAGTGGAGACCTCTGGAAGCACCATATATTTT.

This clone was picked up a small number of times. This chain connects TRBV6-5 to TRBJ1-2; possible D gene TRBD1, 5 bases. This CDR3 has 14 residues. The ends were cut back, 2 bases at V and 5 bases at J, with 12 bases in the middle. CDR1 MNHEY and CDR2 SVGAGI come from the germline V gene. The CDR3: CASSYARVGYGYTF. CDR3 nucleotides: TGTGCCAGCAGTTACGCCAGGGTGGGGTATGGCTACACCTTC.

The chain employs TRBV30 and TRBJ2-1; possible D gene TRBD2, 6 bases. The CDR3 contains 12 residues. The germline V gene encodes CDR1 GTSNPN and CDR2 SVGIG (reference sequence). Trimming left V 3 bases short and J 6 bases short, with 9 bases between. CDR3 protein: CAWSRDFNEQFF. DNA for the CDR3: TGTGCCTGGAGCCGGGACTTCAATGAGCAGTTCTTC.

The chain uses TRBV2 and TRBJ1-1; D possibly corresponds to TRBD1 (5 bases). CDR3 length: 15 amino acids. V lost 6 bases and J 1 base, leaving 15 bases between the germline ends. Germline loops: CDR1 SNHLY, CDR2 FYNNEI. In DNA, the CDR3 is TGTGCCAGCAGAGGTTCCGGACACAGGAACACTGAAGCTTTCTTT. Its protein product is CASRGSGHRNTEAFF. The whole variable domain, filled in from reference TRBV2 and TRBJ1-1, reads EPEVTQTPSHQVTQMGQEVILRCVPISNHLYFYWYRQILGQKVEFLVSFYNNEISEKSEIFDDQFSVERPDGSNFTLKIRSTKLEDSAMYFCASRGSGHRNTEAFFGQGTRLTVV.

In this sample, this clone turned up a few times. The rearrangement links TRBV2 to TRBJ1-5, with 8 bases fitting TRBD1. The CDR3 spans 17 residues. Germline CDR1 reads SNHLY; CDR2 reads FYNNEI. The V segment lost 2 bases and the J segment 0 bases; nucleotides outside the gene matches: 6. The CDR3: CASSERTGRYSNQPQHF. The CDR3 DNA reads TGTGCCAGCAGTGAAAGGACAGGGAGGTATAGCAATCAGCCCCAGCATTTT. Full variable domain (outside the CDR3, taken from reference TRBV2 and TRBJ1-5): EPEVTQTPSHQVTQMGQEVILRCVPISNHLYFYWYRQILGQKVEFLVSFYNNEISEKSEIFDDQFSVERPDGSNFTLKIRSTKLEDSAMYFCASSERTGRYSNQPQHFGDGTRLSIL.

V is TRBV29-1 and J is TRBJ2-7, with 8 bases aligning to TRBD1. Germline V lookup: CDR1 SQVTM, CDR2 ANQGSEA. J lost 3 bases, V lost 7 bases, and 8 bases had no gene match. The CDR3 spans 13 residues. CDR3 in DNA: TGCAGCGCCCGACGAGGGACAGGCTACGAGCAGTACTTC. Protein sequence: CSARRGTGYEQYF.

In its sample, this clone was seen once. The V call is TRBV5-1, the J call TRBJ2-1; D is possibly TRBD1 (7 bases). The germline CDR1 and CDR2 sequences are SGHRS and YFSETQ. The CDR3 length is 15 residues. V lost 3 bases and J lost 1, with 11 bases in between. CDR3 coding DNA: TGCGCCAGCAGCTCACAGGGGACTTCCTACAATGAGCAGTTCTTC. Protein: CASSSQGTSYNEQFF.

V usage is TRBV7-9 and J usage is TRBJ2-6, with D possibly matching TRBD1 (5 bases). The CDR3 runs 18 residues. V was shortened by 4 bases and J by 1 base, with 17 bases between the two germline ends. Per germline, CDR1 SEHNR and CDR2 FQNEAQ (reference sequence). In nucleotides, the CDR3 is TGTGCCAGCAGCTCCTCTCTTGGGGCATTATCTGGGGCCAACGTCCTGACTTTC. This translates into CASSSSLGALSGANVLTF.

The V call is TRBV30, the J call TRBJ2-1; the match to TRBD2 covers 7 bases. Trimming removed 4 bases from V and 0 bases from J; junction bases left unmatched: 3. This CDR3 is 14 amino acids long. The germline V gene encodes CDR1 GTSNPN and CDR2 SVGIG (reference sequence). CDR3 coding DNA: TGTGCCTGGAAAGCGGGGAGCTCCTACAATGAGCAGTTCTTC. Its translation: CAWKAGSSYNEQFF.

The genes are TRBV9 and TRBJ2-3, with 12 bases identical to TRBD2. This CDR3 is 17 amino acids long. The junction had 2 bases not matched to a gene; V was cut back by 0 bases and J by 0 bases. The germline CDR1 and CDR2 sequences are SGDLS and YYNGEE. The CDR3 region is CASSVGTSGTSTDTQYF. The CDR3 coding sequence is TGTGCCAGCAGCGTAGGGACTAGCGGGACTAGCACAGATACGCAGTATTTT.

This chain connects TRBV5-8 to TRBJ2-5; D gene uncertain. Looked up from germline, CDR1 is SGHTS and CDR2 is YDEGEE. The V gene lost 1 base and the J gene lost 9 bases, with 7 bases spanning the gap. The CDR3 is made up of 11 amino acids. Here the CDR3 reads CASSLITAQYF. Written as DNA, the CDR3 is TGTGCCAGCAGCTTGATCACGGCCCAGTACTTC.

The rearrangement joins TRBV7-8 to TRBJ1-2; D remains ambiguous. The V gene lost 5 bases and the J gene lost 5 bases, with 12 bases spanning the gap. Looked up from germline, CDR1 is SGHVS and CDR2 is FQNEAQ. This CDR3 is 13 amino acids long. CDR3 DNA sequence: TGTGCCAGCAGCCTTTACGCGGGGTATGGCTACACCTTC. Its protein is CASSLYAGYGYTF.

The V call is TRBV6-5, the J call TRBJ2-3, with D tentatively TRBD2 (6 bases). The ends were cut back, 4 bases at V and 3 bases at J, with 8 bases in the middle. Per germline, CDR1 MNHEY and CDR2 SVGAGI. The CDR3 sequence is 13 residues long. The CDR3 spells CASSSGGTDTQYF. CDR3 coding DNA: TGTGCCAGCAGTTCAGGAGGGACAGATACGCAGTATTTT.

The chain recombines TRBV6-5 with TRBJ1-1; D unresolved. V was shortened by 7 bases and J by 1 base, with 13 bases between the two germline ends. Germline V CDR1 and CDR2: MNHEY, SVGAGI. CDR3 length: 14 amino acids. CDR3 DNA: TGTGCCAGCAACTCCCCTGCAGGGAACACTGAAGCTTTCTTT. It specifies CASNSPAGNTEAFF.